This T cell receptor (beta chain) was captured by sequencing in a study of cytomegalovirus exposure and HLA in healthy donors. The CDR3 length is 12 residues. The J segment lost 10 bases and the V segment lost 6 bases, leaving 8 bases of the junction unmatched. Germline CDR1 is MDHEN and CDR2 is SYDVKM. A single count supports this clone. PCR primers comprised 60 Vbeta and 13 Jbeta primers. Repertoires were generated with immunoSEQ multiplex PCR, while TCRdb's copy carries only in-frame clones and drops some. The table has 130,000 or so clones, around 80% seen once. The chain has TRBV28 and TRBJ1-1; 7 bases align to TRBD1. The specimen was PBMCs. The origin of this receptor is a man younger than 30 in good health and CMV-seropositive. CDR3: CASSLAPGGAFF. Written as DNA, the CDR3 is TGTGCCAGCAGCCTAGCCCCAGGGGGAGCTTTCTTT.